The 20 T cell receptor beta chains below were found in one sample sequenced in a study of blood T cell repertoires in COVID-19. Sequencing used immunoSEQ multiplex PCR; TCRdb keeps in-frame clones, though not all of them. The sample holds approximately 210,000 clones, roughly 86% seen once. The material sequenced was peripheral blood. These receptor sequences come from a woman between 35 and 50 years old with acute or convalescent COVID-19.

This chain joins TRBV14 and TRBJ2-1; D remains unclear. The germline V and J ends were trimmed by 2 bases and 8 bases, with 10 bases remaining between them. CDR3 length: 13 amino acids. CDR1 is SGHDN, CDR2 FVKESK, per germline. CDR3 in amino acids: CASSQQVWDEQFF. In nucleotides, the CDR3 is TGTGCCAGCAGCCAACAGGTTTGGGATGAGCAGTTCTTC. The full variable domain, rest sourced from reference TRBV14 and TRBJ2-1, is EAGVTQFPSHSVIEKGQTVTLRCDPISGHDNLYWYRRVMGKEIKFLLHFVKESKQDESGMPNNRFLAERTGGTYSTLKVQPAELEDSGVYFCASSQQVWDEQFFGPGTRLTVL.

This chain uses TRBV15 with TRBJ1-2; possibly TRBD1 for D (6 bases). This CDR3 has 16 amino acids. Germline CDR1 reads LNHNV; CDR2 reads YYDKDF (reference sequence). The V end was cut by 1 base, the J end by 5 bases, with 17 bases between. The CDR3 DNA reads as TGTGCCACCAGCAGAGTTCCCCCAGGGGAACCATATGGCTACACCTTC. Protein: CATSRVPPGEPYGYTF.

The genes are TRBV30 and TRBJ1-5; 7 bases are shared with TRBD1. Trimming took 3 bases from V and 0 from J; bases not matched to a gene: 2. Germline V gene data show CDR1 as GTSNPN and CDR2 as SVGIG (reference sequence). The CDR3 has 14 residues. CDR3 in amino acids: CAWSTGVSNQPQHF. The CDR3 region has the DNA TGTGCCTGGAGCACAGGGGTTAGCAATCAGCCCCAGCATTTT.

CDR3 sequence: CASSFGLAGGLAKNIQYF. The CDR3 DNA follows: TGCGCCAGCAGCTTTGGACTAGCGGGGGGGCTAGCCAAAAACATTCAGTACTTC. V usage is TRBV5-1 and J usage is TRBJ2-4, with 15 bases aligning to TRBD2. V dropped 2 bases and J dropped 0; count of bases not matched to a gene: 3. There are 18 residues in the CDR3. In germline, CDR1 is SGHRS, CDR2 YFSETQ.

The V and J genes are TRBV27 and TRBJ2-5; 7 bases line up with TRBD2. Germline CDR1 is MNHEY and CDR2 is SMNVEV (reference sequence). The CDR3 contains 15 residues. The V and J ends lost 5 bases and 4 bases, in that order; junction bases with no gene match: 10. The CDR3 here is CASSPSLRERETQYF. The CDR3, as DNA: TGTGCCAGCAGTCCCTCGTTGCGGGAGCGAGAGACCCAGTACTTC.

V is TRBV6-4 and J is TRBJ2-4, with D perhaps matching TRBD2 (6 bases). Germline V gene sequence: CDR1 MRHNA, CDR2 SNTAGT. The CDR3 is made up of 16 amino acids. Trimming removed 2 bases at V and 4 bases at J, with 15 bases between. The CDR3 loop is CASSDPRLAEKNIQYF. CDR3 sequence (DNA): TGTGCCAGCAGTGACCCCCGATTAGCGGAGAAAAACATTCAGTACTTC.

The J gene is TRBJ2-1, the V gene TRBV14; 7 bases align to TRBD1. This CDR3 is 14 amino acids long. Germline values: CDR1 SGHDN, CDR2 FVKESK. V was pared by 0 bases and J by 9 bases, with 5 bases of the junction left unmatched. As DNA, the CDR3 is TGTGCCAGCAGCCAAGACAGGGGGTTGGTTGAGCAGTTCTTC. It translates to CASSQDRGLVEQFF.

The CDR3 is CASSHGLAGVTGEQYF. The CDR3 DNA reads TGTGCCAGCAGTCACGGACTAGCGGGAGTCACGGGCGAGCAGTACTTC. The J gene is TRBJ2-7, the V gene TRBV6-2 or TRBV6-3, with 13 bases fitting TRBD2. The CDR3 sequence is 16 residues long. Looked up from germline, CDR1 is MNHEY and CDR2 is SVGEGT. V was clipped by 5 bases and J by 6 bases; unmatched bases: 10.

There are a few counts of this clone. The chain's CDR3 is CASSEAGPGNTIYF. CDR3 bases: TGCGCCAGCAGTGAAGCAGGGCCTGGAAACACCATATATTTT. This sequence joins TRBV10-1 and TRBJ1-3, with TRBD1 as a possible D gene (5 bases). CDR3 length equals 14 residues. V was shortened by 3 bases and J by 2 bases, with 8 bases between the two germline ends. CDR1 and CDR2 from the germline V gene are WNHNN and SYGVQD (reference sequence).

V is TRBV29-1 and J is TRBJ2-7; 10 bases match TRBD2. CDR1 and CDR2 from the germline V gene are SQVTM and ANQGSEA. Germline trimming cut 0 bases from V and 4 bases from J; bases unmatched to any gene: 9. The CDR3 runs 16 residues. The CDR3 is CSVEDLRAGGRYEQYF. The CDR3 DNA reads as TGCAGCGTTGAAGATCTTCGAGCGGGAGGGCGATACGAGCAGTACTTC.

This chain links TRBV30 with TRBJ2-7; 8 positions agree with TRBD2. The CDR3 covers 13 residues. Trimming removed 0 bases from V and 6 bases from J; junction bases left unmatched: 4. The germline CDR1 and CDR2 sequences are GTSNPN and SVGIG (reference sequence). CDR3 nucleotides: TGTGCCTGGAGTGTACGGGGGGGTGCCGAGCAGTACTTC. This gives the protein CAWSVRGGAEQYF.

This chain links TRBV14 with TRBJ2-1; tentatively, D is TRBD2 (6 bases). V was trimmed by 1 base and J by 9 bases, leaving 10 bases between them. CDR1 SGHDN and CDR2 FVKESK come from the germline V gene. The CDR3 extends over 13 amino acids. The CDR3: CASSQVGGGEQFF. The CDR3 DNA reads as TGTGCCAGCAGCCAAGTGGGAGGTGGTGAGCAGTTCTTC.

This sequence joins TRBV6-2 or TRBV6-3 and TRBJ2-2, with TRBD2 matching over 8 bases. There are 15 residues in the CDR3. Germline CDR1 and CDR2: MNHEY and SVGEGT. V was pared by 2 bases and J by 5 bases, with 4 bases of the junction left unmatched. The CDR3 region has the DNA TGTGCCAGCAGTTACCCCGGGACTAGAACCGGGGAGCTGTTTTTT. It codes for CASSYPGTRTGELFF.

The V and J genes are TRBV18 and TRBJ2-1, with D perhaps matching TRBD1 (6 bases). Trimming left V 0 bases short and J 0 bases short, with 9 bases between. CDR1 and CDR2 (germline): KGHSH, LQKENI. The CDR3 runs to 16 residues. The DNA for the CDR3 is TGTGCCAGCTCACCACCGGACAGACTCTCCTACAATGAGCAGTTCTTC. Amino acid sequence: CASSPPDRLSYNEQFF.

The CDR3 coding sequence is TGTGCCAGCTCATTGGAGAGCGCCAACACTGAAGCTTTCTTT. Translating it yields CASSLESANTEAFF. The rearrangement links TRBV18 to TRBJ1-1; D is ambiguous. This CDR3 has 14 residues. Germline CDR1 reads KGHSH; CDR2 reads LQKENI. The germline V and J ends were trimmed by 5 bases and 2 bases, with 12 bases remaining between them.

The genes are TRBV27 and TRBJ2-1; 12 nucleotides line up with TRBD2. The J segment lost 4 bases and the V segment lost 6 bases, leaving 7 bases of the junction unmatched. CDR1 is MNHEY and CDR2 is SMNVEV in the germline V gene (reference sequence). The CDR3 is made up of 16 amino acids. The CDR3, as DNA: TGTGCCAGCAGACCTAGGACTAGCGGGAAGTACAATGAGCAGTTCTTC. Translation: CASRPRTSGKYNEQFF.

The J gene is TRBJ2-2, the V gene TRBV28, with unresolved D. Germline CDR1 and CDR2: MDHEN and SYDVKM. The CDR3 runs 16 residues. Trimming took 5 bases from V and 0 from J, leaving 13 bases between them. CDR3 residues: CASSLSAAPNTGELFF. CDR3 DNA: TGTGCCAGCAGTCTCTCCGCGGCCCCGAACACCGGGGAGCTGTTTTTT.

The V and J genes are TRBV7-2 and TRBJ2-3; TRBD2 matches at 13 bases. With 5 bases clipped from V and 5 bases from J, the junction kept 4 bases outside the gene matches. Looked up from germline, CDR1 is SGHTA and CDR2 is FQGNSA. The CDR3 runs to 15 residues. Here the CDR3 reads CASSPTSGRLDTQYF. DNA of the CDR3: TGTGCCAGCAGCCCGACTAGCGGGAGGTTAGATACGCAGTATTTT.

This clone was counted once. The V and J genes are TRBV4-1 and TRBJ2-6; a weak D match, TRBD2 (6 bases). Trimming took 4 bases from V and 4 from J, leaving 8 bases between them. Germline V CDR1 and CDR2: MGHRA, YSYEKL. The CDR3 runs to 14 residues. The CDR3: CASSPGRGANVLTF. CDR3 sequence (DNA): TGCGCCAGCAGCCCTGGGAGGGGGGCCAACGTCCTGACTTTC.

The V gene is TRBV9, the J gene TRBJ2-7; 9 bases are shared with TRBD1. The CDR3 spans 13 residues. With V trimmed by 0 bases and J by 5 bases, 0 bases remained unmatched. Germline values: CDR1 SGDLS, CDR2 YYNGEE. The CDR3 DNA reads as TGTGCCAGCAGCGTAGGGGACAGGGACGAGCAGTACTTC. This gives the protein CASSVGDRDEQYF.